This T cell receptor beta chain was recovered during a study of CD8+ T cells in alopecia areata. Findings and caveats of the study: Lesional tissue from the scalp (especially in alopecia totalis/universalis) showed higher clonality than normal scalp. It was observed that many expanded lesional clones persisted in scalp and blood during tofacitinib.

Documented treatment: oral pan-JAK inhibitor, 5-10 mg twice daily. Alopecia areata patients gave lesional scalp punch biopsies and peripheral blood samples. After isolation, RNA underwent reverse transcription to generate cDNA as the sequencing template. The data were produced by immunoSEQ multiplex PCR, yet TCRdb's version contains in-frame clones alone and is incomplete. Of about 120,000 clones listed, more than 45% are singletons. Losses at the gene ends were 3 bases for V and 1 base for J; bases not matched to a gene: 5. The CDR3 loop spans 16 amino acids. Of note for this clone: Its antigen is still unknown.

The sequence came from a human donor with alopecia areata. This chain connects TRBV23-1 to TRBJ2-1; 8 nucleotides match TRBD2. TRBV23-1 is placed among ORFs of uncertain function. The sample here was CD4+ T cells sorted from blood, taken at week 4, from a patient treated with tofacitinib. The CDR3, as DNA: TGCGCCAGCAGTCACCCGAGACTAGCGTCCTACAATGAGCAGTTCTTC. Its translation: CASSHPRLASYNEQFF.